Detailed here is one TCR beta chain. Its specificity is unknown. The sample belongs to a study of circulating CD8 cells and anti-PD-1 response in melanoma. Study-wide context: Complete or partial response defined responders; stable or progressive disease, non-responders. Whole-study findings and limits: No tumor material was available, so peptide assays assessed reactivity. At M1, fewer than 8% of TRB clonotypes appeared in multiple subsets.

From live CD3+CD8+TCRalphabeta+ cells, four PD-1 and/or TIGIT subsets were sorted. TCR libraries were prepared from 15 ng of total RNA with the QIAseq Immune Repertoire TCR panel. Using its own MiXCR run on the reads, TCRdb lists one record per CDR3 protein. In the table there are around 2,500 distinct CDR3 sequences, 7.9% of which are singletons. Germline CDR1 is LNHDA and CDR2 is SQIVND (reference sequence). Trimming took off 6 bases at V and 1 base at J, with 16 bases between the two ends. This CDR3 has 16 residues. J is TRBJ2-1 and V is TRBV19; the D gene could be TRBD1 or TRBD2 (6 bases each). This TCR was sampled from a human donor with melanoma. Sequenced here: CD8+ T cells from PBMCs, sampled at baseline or after one month of anti-PD-1 therapy (not recorded which). CDR3 DNA: TGTGCCAGTAGCCCTATACAGGGAGGATCCTACAATGAGCAGTTCTTC. It encodes CASSPIQGGSYNEQFF. Full variable domain (missing parts from reference TRBV19 and TRBJ2-1): DGGITQSPKYLFRKEGQNVTLSCEQNLNHDAMYWYRQDPGQGLRLIYYSQIVNDFQKGDIAEGYSVSREKKESFPLTVTSAQKNPTAFYLCASSPIQGGSYNEQFFGPGTRLTVL.